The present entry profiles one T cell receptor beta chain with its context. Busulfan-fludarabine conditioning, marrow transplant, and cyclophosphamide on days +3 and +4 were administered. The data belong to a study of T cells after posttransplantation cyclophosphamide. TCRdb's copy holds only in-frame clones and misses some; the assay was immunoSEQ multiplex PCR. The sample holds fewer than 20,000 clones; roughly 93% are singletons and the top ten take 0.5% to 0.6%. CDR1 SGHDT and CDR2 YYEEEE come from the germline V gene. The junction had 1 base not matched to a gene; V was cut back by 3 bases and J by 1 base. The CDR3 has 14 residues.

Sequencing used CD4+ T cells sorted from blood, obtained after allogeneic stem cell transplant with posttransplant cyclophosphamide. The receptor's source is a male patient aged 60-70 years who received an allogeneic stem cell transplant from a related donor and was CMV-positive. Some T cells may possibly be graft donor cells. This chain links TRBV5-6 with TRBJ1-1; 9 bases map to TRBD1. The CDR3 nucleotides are TGTGCCAGCAGCTGGGGACAGGGGAACACTGAAGCTTTCTTT. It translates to CASSWGQGNTEAFF.